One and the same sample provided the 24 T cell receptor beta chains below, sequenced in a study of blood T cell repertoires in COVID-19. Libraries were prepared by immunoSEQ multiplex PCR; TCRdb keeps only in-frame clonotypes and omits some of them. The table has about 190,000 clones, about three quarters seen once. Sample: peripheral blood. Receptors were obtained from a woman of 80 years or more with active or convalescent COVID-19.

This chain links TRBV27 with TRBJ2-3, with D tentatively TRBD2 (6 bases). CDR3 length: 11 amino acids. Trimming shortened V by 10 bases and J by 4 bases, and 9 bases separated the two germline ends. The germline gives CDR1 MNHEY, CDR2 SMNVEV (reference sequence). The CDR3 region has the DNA TGTGCCACCGGGAGCGCAGATACGCAGTATTTT. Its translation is CATGSADTQYF.

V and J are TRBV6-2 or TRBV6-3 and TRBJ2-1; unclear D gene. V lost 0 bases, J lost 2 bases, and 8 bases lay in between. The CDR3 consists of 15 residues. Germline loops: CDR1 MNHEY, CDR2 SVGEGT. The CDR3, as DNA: TGTGCCAGCAGTTACTCGGAGTATGCCTACAATGAGCAGTTCTTC. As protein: CASSYSEYAYNEQFF.

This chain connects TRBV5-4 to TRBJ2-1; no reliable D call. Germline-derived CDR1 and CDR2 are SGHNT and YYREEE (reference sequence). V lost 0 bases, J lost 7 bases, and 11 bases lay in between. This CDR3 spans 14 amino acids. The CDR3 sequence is CASSLVGAQNEQFF. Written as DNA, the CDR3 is TGTGCCAGCAGCTTGGTTGGAGCGCAAAATGAGCAGTTCTTC.

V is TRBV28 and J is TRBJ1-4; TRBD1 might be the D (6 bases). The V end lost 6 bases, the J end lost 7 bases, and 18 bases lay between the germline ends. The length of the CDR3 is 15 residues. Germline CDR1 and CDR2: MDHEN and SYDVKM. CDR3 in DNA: TGTGCCAGCAGGAATAGGGGGAGCCGTGGTGAAAAACTGTTTTTT. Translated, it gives CASRNRGSRGEKLFF.

CDR3 DNA: TGTGCCAGCAGCCGATCGACAGGCAACTATGGCTACACCTTC. Protein: CASSRSTGNYGYTF. This rearrangement joins TRBV5-4 to TRBJ1-2, with a weak D call TRBD1 (6 bases). The CDR3 sequence is 14 residues long. Trimming left V 4 bases short and J 2 bases short, with 12 bases between. Germline CDR1 reads SGHNT; CDR2 reads YYREEE (reference sequence).

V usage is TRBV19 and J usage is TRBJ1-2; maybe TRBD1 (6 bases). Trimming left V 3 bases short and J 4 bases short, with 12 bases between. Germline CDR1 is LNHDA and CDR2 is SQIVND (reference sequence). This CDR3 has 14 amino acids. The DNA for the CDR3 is TGTGCCAGTAGTATCGGACAGAACTCCTATGGCTACACCTTC. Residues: CASSIGQNSYGYTF.

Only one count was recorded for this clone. This CDR3 is CATSDSKTGTTYNEQFF. CDR3 DNA sequence: TGTGCCACCAGTGATTCGAAGACAGGGACAACGTACAATGAGCAGTTCTTC. This chain connects TRBV24-1 to TRBJ2-1; 7 bases line up with TRBD1. Losses at the gene ends were 2 bases for V and 4 bases for J; bases not matched to a gene: 10. The CDR3 covers 17 residues. Germline CDR1 is KGHDR and CDR2 is SFDVKD.

This chain's CDR3 is CSVLLARTYEQYF. The CDR3 DNA reads as TGCAGCGTACTACTCGCTCGAACCTACGAGCAGTACTTC. This sequence joins TRBV29-1 and TRBJ2-7; no reliable D call. The CDR3 consists of 13 residues. The germline V and J ends were trimmed by 6 bases and 2 bases, with 14 bases remaining between them. Germline lookup yields CDR1 SQVTM and CDR2 ANQGSEA.

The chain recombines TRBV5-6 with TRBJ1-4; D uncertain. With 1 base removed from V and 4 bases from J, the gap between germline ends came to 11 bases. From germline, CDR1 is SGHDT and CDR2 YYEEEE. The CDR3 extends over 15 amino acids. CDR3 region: CASSLYQEINEKLFF. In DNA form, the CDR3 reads TGTGCCAGCAGCTTGTACCAGGAAATTAATGAAAAACTGTTTTTT.

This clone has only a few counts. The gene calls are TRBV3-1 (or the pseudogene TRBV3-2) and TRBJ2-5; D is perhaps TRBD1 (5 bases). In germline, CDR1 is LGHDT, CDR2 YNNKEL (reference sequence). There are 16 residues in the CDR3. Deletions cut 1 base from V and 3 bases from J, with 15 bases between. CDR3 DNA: TGTGCCAGCAGCCAAGTTGCCAGGGCGAAAAAAGAGACCCAGTACTTC. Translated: CASSQVARAKKETQYF.

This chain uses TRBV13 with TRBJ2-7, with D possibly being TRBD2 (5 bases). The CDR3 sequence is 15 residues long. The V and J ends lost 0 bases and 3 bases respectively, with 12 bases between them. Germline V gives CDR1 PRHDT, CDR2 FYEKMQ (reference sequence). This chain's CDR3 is CASSLGSPSGYEQYF. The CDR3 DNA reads TGTGCCAGCAGCTTAGGTTCCCCAAGCGGCTACGAGCAGTACTTC.

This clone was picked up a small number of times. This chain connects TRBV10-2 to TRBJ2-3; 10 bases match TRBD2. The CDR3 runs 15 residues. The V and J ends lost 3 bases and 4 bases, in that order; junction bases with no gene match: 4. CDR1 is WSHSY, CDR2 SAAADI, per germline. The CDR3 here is CASSESGGGADTQYF. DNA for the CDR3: TGCGCCAGCAGTGAAAGCGGGGGGGGCGCAGATACGCAGTATTTT.

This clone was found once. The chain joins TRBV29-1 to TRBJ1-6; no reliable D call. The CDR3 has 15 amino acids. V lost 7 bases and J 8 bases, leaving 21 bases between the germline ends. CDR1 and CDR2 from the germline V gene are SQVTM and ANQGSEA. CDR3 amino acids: CSAQPWAGRDSPLHF. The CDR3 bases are TGCAGCGCCCAACCTTGGGCAGGTCGAGATTCACCCCTCCACTTT.

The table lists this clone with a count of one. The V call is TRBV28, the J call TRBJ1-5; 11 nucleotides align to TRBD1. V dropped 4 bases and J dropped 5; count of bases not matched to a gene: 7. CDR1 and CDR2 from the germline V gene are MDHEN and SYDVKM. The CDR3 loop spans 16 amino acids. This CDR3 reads CASSSGTGGPDQPQHF. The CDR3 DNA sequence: TGTGCCAGCAGTTCCGGGACAGGGGGTCCGGATCAGCCCCAGCATTTT.

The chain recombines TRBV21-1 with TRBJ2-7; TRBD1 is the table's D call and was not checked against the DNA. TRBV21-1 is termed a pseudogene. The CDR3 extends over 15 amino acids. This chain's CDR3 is CASSKRGTGGCEQYF. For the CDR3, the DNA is TGTGCCAGCAGCAAGCGCGGGACAGGGGGTTGCGAGCAGTACTTC.

CDR3 amino acids: CASSDPGGSTNEKLFF. The CDR3 nucleotides read TGTGCCAGTAGTGACCCAGGGGGGTCAACTAATGAAAAACTGTTTTTT. V is TRBV19 and J is TRBJ1-4, with 7 positions matching TRBD1. The CDR3 runs 16 residues. The J segment lost 0 bases and the V segment lost 5 bases, leaving 6 bases of the junction unmatched. From germline, CDR1 is LNHDA and CDR2 SQIVND (reference sequence).

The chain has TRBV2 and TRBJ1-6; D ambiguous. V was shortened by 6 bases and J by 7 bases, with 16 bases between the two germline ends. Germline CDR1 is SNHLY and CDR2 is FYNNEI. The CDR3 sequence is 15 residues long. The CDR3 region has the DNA TGTGCCAGCAGCCCCGGACTATCGGGGAATTCACCCCTCCACTTT. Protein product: CASSPGLSGNSPLHF.

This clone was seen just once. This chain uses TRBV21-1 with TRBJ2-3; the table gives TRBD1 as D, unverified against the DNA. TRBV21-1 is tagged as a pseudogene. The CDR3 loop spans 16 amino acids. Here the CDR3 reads CASSKVKGHYTDTQYF. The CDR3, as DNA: TGTGCCAGCAGCAAAGTGAAAGGACACTACACAGATACGCAGTATTTT.

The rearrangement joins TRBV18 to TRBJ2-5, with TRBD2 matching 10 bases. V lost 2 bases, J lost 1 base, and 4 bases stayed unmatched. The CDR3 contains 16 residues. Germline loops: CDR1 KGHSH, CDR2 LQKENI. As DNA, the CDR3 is TGTGCCAGCTCACCAATGACTAGCGGGCTCCAAGAGACCCAGTACTTC. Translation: CASSPMTSGLQETQYF. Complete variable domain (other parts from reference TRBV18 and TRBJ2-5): NAGVMQNPRHLVRRRGQEARLRCSPMKGHSHVYWYRQLPEEGLKFMVYLQKENIIDESGMPKERFSAEFPKEGPSILRIQQVVRGDSAAYFCASSPMTSGLQETQYFGPGTRLLVL.

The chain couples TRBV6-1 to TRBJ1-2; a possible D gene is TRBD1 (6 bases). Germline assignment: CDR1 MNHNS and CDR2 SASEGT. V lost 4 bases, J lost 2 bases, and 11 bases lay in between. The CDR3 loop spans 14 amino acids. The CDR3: CASSVPQGNYGYTF. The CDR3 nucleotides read TGTGCCAGCAGTGTTCCGCAGGGGAACTATGGCTACACCTTC.

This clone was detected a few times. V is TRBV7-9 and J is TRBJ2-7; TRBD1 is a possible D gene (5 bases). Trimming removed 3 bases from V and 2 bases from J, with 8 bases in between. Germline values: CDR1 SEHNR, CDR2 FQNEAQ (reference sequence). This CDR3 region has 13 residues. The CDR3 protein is CASSFQGTYEQYF. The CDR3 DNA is TGTGCCAGCAGCTTCCAGGGAACCTACGAGCAGTACTTC.

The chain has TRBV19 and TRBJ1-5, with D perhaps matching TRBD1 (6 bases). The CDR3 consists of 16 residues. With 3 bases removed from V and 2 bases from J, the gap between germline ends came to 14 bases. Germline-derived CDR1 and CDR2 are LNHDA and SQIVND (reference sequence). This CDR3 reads CASSMGGARGNQPQHF. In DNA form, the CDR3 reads TGTGCCAGTAGTATGGGGGGGGCGAGGGGCAATCAGCCCCAGCATTTT.

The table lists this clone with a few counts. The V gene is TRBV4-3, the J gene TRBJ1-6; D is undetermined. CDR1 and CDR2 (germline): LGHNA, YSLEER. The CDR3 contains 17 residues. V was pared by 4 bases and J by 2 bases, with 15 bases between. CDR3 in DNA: TGCGCCAGCAGCCCAGCTCCGACCGGGACCTATAATTCACCCCTCCACTTT. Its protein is CASSPAPTGTYNSPLHF.

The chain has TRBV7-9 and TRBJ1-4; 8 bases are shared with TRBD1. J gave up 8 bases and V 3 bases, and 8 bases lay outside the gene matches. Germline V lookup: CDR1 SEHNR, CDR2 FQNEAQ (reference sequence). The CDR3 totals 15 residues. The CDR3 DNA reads TGTGCCAGCAGCTTTGTGGCACAGGGGGGCGAAAAACTGTTTTTT. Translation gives CASSFVAQGGEKLFF.